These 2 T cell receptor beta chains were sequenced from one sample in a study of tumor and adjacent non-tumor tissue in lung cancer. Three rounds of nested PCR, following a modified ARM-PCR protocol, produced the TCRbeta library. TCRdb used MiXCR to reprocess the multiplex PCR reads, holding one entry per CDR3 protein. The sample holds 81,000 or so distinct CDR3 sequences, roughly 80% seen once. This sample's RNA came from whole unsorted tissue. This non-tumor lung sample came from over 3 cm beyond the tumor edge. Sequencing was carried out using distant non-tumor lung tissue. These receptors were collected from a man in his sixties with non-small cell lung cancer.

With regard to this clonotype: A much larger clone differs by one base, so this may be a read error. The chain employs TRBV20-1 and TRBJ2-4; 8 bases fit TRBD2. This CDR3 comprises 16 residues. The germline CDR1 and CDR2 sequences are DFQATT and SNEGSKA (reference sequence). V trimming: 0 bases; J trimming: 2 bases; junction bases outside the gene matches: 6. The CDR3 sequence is CSARDLSGGTKNIQYF. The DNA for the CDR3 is TGCAGTGCTAGAGATTTAAGCGGGGGCACCAAAAACATTCAGTACTTC.

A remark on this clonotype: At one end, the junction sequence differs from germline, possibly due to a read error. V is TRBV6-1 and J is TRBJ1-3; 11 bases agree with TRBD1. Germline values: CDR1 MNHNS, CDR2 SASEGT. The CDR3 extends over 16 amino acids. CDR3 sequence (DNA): TGTGCTAGCAATGAACGGACAGGGGGCGGGGGAAACACCATATATTTT. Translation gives CASNERTGGGGNTIYF.